Here is one TCR beta chain with its context. Its specificity is unknown. There were TCR beta CDR3 regions amplified from RNA transcripts. In the first-round RT-PCR of the TCR CDR3, the HTBI primer set was used. TCRdb reprocessed the multiplex PCR reads via MiXCR and lists one record per CDR3 protein. Here the sample spans around 690,000 distinct CDR3 sequences, around 21% being singletons. This entry belongs to a study of T cells in Graves' hyperthyroidism and ophthalmopathy. Findings and limits, study-wide: It was a median around 6 months before onset that the model predicted ophthalmopathy. In the blood, most expanded thyroid clonotypes above 0.001 appeared as well.

CDR3 length equals 15 residues. Unmatched junction bases numbered 7, after V lost 5 bases and J lost 5 bases. Enrolled ophthalmopathy patients presented with a Clinical Activity Score of at least 3, a NOSPECS grade of at least 4, and disease duration under 3 months. Sequenced sample: blood. The receptor comes from a man under 40 with Graves' ophthalmopathy. The J gene is TRBJ1-5, the V gene TRBV12-3 or TRBV12-4; 9 positions match TRBD1. The CDR3 nucleotides are TGTGCCAGCAGTAAACAGGGGGCCGGGTATCAGCCCCAGCATTTT. Translating gives CASSKQGAGYQPQHF.